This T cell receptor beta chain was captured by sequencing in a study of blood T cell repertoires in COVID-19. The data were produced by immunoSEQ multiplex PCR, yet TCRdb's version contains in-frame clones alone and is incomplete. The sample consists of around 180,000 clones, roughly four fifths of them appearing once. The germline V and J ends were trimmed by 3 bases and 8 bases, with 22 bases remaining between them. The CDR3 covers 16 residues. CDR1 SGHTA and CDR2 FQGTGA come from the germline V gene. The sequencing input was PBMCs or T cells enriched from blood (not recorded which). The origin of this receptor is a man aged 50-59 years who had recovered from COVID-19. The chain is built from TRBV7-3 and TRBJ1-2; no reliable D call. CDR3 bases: TGTGCCAGCAGCTTTGGCCCGAGCGGAGGGAAGAGCGGCTACACCTTC. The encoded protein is CASSFGPSGGKSGYTF.